One sample yielded the 5 T cell receptor beta chains listed below, sequenced in a study of cytomegalovirus exposure and HLA in healthy donors. PCR employed 60 Vbeta and 13 Jbeta primers. Profiling relied on immunoSEQ multiplex PCR, and the TCRdb table lists in-frame clones only, not all of them. Among 200,000 to 250,000 clones listed, approximately 80% were seen once. Sequenced material: PBMCs. The receptors come from a male donor in good health and CMV-seronegative.

In regard to this clone: This specimen includes other DNA sequences encoding the same CDR3. This chain uses TRBV5-4 with TRBJ1-2, with 8 bases matching TRBD1. The CDR3 is 13 amino acids. V lost 4 bases, J lost 3 bases, and 2 bases stayed unmatched. The germline V gene encodes CDR1 SGHNT and CDR2 YYREEE (reference sequence). CDR3 residues: CASSLDRDYGYTF. The DNA for the CDR3 is TGTGCCAGCAGCCTGGACAGGGACTATGGCTACACCTTC.

This chain uses TRBV7-3 with TRBJ1-2; 8 bases fit TRBD1. Looked up from germline, CDR1 is SGHTA and CDR2 is FQGTGA. The ends lost 3 bases at V and 6 bases at J; junction bases unmatched: 9. The length of the CDR3 is 15 residues. The CDR3 DNA sequence: TGTGCCAGCAGCTTCGGGGTTCAGGGGGCGGATGGCTACACCTTC. This codes for CASSFGVQGADGYTF.

This clone has a handful of counts. The chain carries TRBV29-1 and TRBJ1-1; 7 bases agree with TRBD1. After removal of 8 bases from V and 1 base from J, the junction contained 7 bases not matched to a gene. Germline V CDR1 and CDR2: SQVTM, ANQGSEA. The CDR3 spans 13 residues. The CDR3 sequence is CSPTGPGNTEAFF. CDR3 DNA sequence: TGCAGCCCGACAGGGCCGGGGAACACTGAAGCTTTCTTT.

The chain links TRBV4-1 to TRBJ2-3; no clear D. The V and J ends lost 0 bases and 11 bases respectively, with 15 bases between them. The germline CDR1 and CDR2 sequences are MGHRA and YSYEKL. The CDR3 runs 14 residues. CDR3 sequence: CASSQEARLNMQYF. The CDR3 DNA follows: TGCGCCAGCAGCCAAGAAGCGCGGCTCAATATGCAGTATTTT.

The J gene is TRBJ2-7, the V gene TRBV9; the match to TRBD2 covers 12 bases. V gave up 4 bases and J gave up 3 bases; unmatched junction bases: 8. This CDR3 is built from 16 residues. CDR1 is SGDLS, CDR2 YYNGEE, per germline. The CDR3 spells CASSPGLAGTYYEQYF. CDR3 DNA sequence: TGTGCCAGCAGCCCAGGACTAGCGGGGACCTACTACGAGCAGTACTTC.